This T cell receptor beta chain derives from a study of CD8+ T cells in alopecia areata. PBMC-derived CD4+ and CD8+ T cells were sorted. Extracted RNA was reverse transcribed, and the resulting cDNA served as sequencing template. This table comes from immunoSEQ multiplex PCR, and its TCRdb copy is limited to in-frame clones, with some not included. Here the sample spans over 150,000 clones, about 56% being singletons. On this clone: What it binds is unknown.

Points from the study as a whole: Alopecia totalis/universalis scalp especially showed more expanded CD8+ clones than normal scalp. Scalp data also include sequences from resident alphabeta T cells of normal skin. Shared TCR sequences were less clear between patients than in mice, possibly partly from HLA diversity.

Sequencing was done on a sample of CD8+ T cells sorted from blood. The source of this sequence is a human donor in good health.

CDR3 in DNA: TGTGCCAGCAGCCAAGCCAGGTTGGGGACCGGGGAGCTGTTTTTT. It yields the protein CASSQARLGTGELFF. The chain has TRBV13 and TRBJ2-2; the D is unclear. The CDR3 contains 15 residues. Germline V gene data show CDR1 as PRHDT and CDR2 as FYEKMQ (reference sequence). V lost 5 bases and J lost 5, with 15 bases in between.